The clone carrying this T cell receptor beta chain has just one count. Antigen: not known. Relative to the germline gene, one junction end is altered; a read error may explain this. This specimen belongs to a study of blood T cells in healthy people across ages. General study findings and limits: Observed TCR beta diversity per million T cells went down as age went up. This fall followed a roughly linear course with age.

Primers used in a second PCR of about 7 to 12 cycles were a sample-barcoded 5' primer and a J-beta primer mix. MiXCR, run by TCRdb on the 5' RACE reads, gives a single entry per CDR3 protein. This sample carries roughly 1.5 million distinct CDR3 sequences, under 55% of them seen once, and the ten largest clones take less than 5%. Germline V gives CDR1 ENHRY, CDR2 SYGVKD. The CDR3 runs 13 residues. Sequenced sample: blood. The chain is built from TRBV10-3 and TRBJ1-1; D is unresolved. The origin of this receptor is a woman younger than 35 in good health. The CDR3 is CAIGEHFSTEAFF. The CDR3, as DNA: TGTGCCATCGGTGAACATTTCAGCACTGAAGCTTTCTTT.